Listed here are 5 T cell receptor beta chains from one sample, sequenced in a study of vaccination and CD4 T cells after COVID-19. Treatment in this sample: roughly 10-day PBMC culture with coronavirus spike peptide pools or control peptides (ViraFEST assay). The study sequenced cultured CD4+ T cell DNA using the Oncomine TCR Beta short-read assay. TCRdb independently ran MiXCR on the PCR reads; one entry per CDR3 protein. The table records about 18,000 distinct CDR3 sequences, 70% to 80% of them present only once. Their specific antigens are unknown. What was sequenced was CD4+ T cells from blood, cultured in vitro. The receptors stem from a human donor who had recovered from COVID-19.

For the CDR3, the DNA is TGTGCCAGCAGCTCCTGGGGTACTAATGAAAAACTGTTTTTT. As protein: CASSSWGTNEKLFF. V usage is TRBV7-9 and J usage is TRBJ1-4; D ambiguous. Between the trimmed V and J ends, which lost 4 bases and 2 bases, there was a span of 8 bases. From germline, CDR1 is SEHNR and CDR2 FQNEAQ (reference sequence). This CDR3 contains 14 residues.

A few counts support this clonotype. The CDR3 loop reads CSARSTGELFF. CDR3 in DNA: TGCAGTGCTAGGTCCACCGGGGAGCTGTTTTTT. V is TRBV20-1 and J is TRBJ2-2; D gene uncertain. Germline V lookup: CDR1 DFQATT, CDR2 SNEGSKA (reference sequence). This CDR3 contains 11 residues. Trimming took off 3 bases at V and 4 bases at J, with 3 bases between the two ends.

Only a few counts were recorded for this clonotype. The chain couples TRBV7-2 to TRBJ1-2, with 8 bases aligning to TRBD1. The CDR3 loop spans 14 amino acids. Trimming cost V 2 bases and J 5 bases; bases outside gene matches: 4. Germline values: CDR1 SGHTA, CDR2 FQGNSA. Written as DNA, the CDR3 is TGTGCCAGCAGCTTACAGGGGGCGGGTTATGGCTACACCTTC. Translation gives CASSLQGAGYGYTF.

The chain carries TRBV28 and TRBJ1-2, with a possible D match to TRBD1 (6 bases). Trimming stripped 4 bases from V and 8 bases from J, with 20 bases between. In germline, CDR1 is MDHEN, CDR2 SYDVKM. This CDR3 comprises 15 residues. The CDR3 protein is CASSSSFLNRDGYTF. The CDR3 DNA follows: TGTGCCAGCAGTTCTTCCTTTCTCAACAGGGACGGCTACACCTTC.

CDR3 sequence: CSVASLAGAVGEQFF. CDR3 sequence (DNA): TGCAGCGTTGCATCACTAGCGGGGGCAGTAGGCGAGCAGTTCTTC. The V gene is TRBV29-1, the J gene TRBJ2-1, with TRBD2 matching 11 bases. Germline CDR1 and CDR2: SQVTM and ANQGSEA. V lost 4 bases to trimming and J lost 10 bases; unmatched junction nucleotides: 12. The CDR3 is 15 residues long.